The 10 T cell receptor beta chains reported below all come from one sample, sequenced in a study of a mutant IDH1 vaccine in newly diagnosed glioma. For these receptors, no antigen is known. As for time point: week 5, during vaccination. The vaccine gave 300 ug of a 20-mer mutant IDH1 peptide subcutaneously per dose. Profiled with immunoSEQ multiplex PCR; TCRdb holds only in-frame clones, not every one. Altogether some 10,000 clones are present, about nine tenths being singletons, with the ten largest covering 5.5% to 6%. This material consisted of PBMCs, taken from a glioma patient whose treatment included an IDH1 peptide vaccine. Every receptor here comes from a woman aged 40 to 50 with glioma. Some clones in this sample may be carry-over from other donors' samples.

The chain has TRBV19 and TRBJ2-1, with D possibly TRBD2 on 6 matching bases. Trimming cost V 3 bases and J 4 bases, with 19 bases left between them. This CDR3 is built from 17 residues. Germline loops: CDR1 LNHDA, CDR2 SQIVND (reference sequence). The CDR3 region has the DNA TGTGCCAGTAGTATGGGAGGCCGGGATCCCTCATACAATGAGCAGTTCTTC. This codes for CASSMGGRDPSYNEQFF.

The chain combines TRBV12-2 with TRBJ2-5; the D call in the table, TRBD1, was not verified against the DNA. TRBV12-2 is noted as a pseudogene. The CDR3 sequence is 16 residues long. The CDR3 region is CASRLALGQDTETQYF. Here the CDR3 DNA reads TGTGCAAGTCGCTTAGCTCTCGGACAGGACACAGAGACCCAGTACTTC.

The gene calls are TRBV6-1 and TRBJ1-2, with a weak D call TRBD1 (5 bases). With 1 base removed from V and 4 bases from J, the gap between germline ends came to 10 bases. Germline loops: CDR1 MNHNS, CDR2 SASEGT. CDR3 length: 14 amino acids. The CDR3 DNA follows: TGTGCCAGCAGTGAAGGAGGGGCCGGCTATGGCTACACCTTC. Amino acid sequence: CASSEGGAGYGYTF.

The rearrangement uses TRBV7-8 and TRBJ2-5; tentatively, D is TRBD1 (6 bases). CDR1 and CDR2 from the germline V gene are SGHVS and FQNEAQ. The V end was cut by 5 bases, the J end by 4 bases, with 14 bases between. CDR3 length: 14 amino acids. The CDR3, as DNA: TGTGCCAGCAGCCCTGTACAGGGTCGAGAGACCCAGTACTTC. This sequence encodes CASSPVQGRETQYF.

The chain recombines TRBV10-3 with TRBJ2-7; D is perhaps TRBD2 (6 bases). The V gene lost 6 bases and the J gene lost 4 bases, with 13 bases spanning the gap. This CDR3 is built from 13 residues. Germline values: CDR1 ENHRY, CDR2 SYGVKD. CDR3 in DNA: TGTGCCATCAGGCCGGGGGTTGAATACGAGCAGTACTTC. As protein: CAIRPGVEYEQYF.

The chain couples TRBV7-9 to TRBJ1-1; TRBD1 is a possible D gene (5 bases). V was cut by 5 bases and J by 0 bases, with 16 bases left in between. CDR1 is SEHNR and CDR2 is FQNEAQ in the germline V gene (reference sequence). This CDR3 has 16 residues. The CDR3 is CASSNRMGGMNTEAFF. CDR3 in DNA: TGTGCCAGCAGCAACAGGATGGGGGGAATGAACACTGAAGCTTTCTTT.

This clone was detected a few times. V gene TRBV30 combines with J gene TRBJ1-5; D not resolved. The CDR3 is 16 residues long. The V end lost 2 bases, the J end lost 6 bases, and 20 bases lay between the germline ends. Germline V gene sequence: CDR1 GTSNPN, CDR2 SVGIG (reference sequence). Here the CDR3 DNA reads TGTGCCTGGAGTTCCCGGGGTTTATCCTTCGGTCAGCCCCAGCATTTT. Translated: CAWSSRGLSFGQPQHF.

The sample holds a few counts of this clone. The chain is built from TRBV18 and TRBJ1-2; maybe TRBD1 (5 bases). The V end lost 0 bases, the J end lost 7 bases, and 9 bases lay between the germline ends. Germline values: CDR1 KGHSH, CDR2 LQKENI. This CDR3 region has 13 residues. CDR3 DNA sequence: TGTGCCAGCTCACCACCGGGGCAGGGTGGCTACACCTTC. Its protein product is CASSPPGQGGYTF.

The CDR3 region is CASSLSAFAVGFF. The CDR3 DNA sequence: TGTGCCAGCAGCTTATCCGCTTTTGCTGTTGGGTTCTTC. The V gene is TRBV7-9, the J gene TRBJ2-1; D is uncertain. This CDR3 is built from 13 residues. The V gene's germline CDR1 is SEHNR and CDR2 FQNEAQ (reference sequence). V gave up 2 bases and J gave up 15 bases, with 17 bases separating them. Drawing the rest from reference TRBV7-9 and TRBJ2-1, the complete variable domain is DTGVSQNPRHKITKRGQNVTFRCDPISEHNRLYWYRQTLGQGPEFLTYFQNEAQLEKSRLLSDRFSAERPKGSFSTLEIQRTEQGDSAMYLCASSLSAFAVGFFGPGTRLTVL.

The V and J genes are TRBV18 and TRBJ2-6; the match to TRBD2 covers 7 bases. The CDR3 is 19 amino acids. Germline V gives CDR1 KGHSH, CDR2 LQKENI. Trimming at V came to 0 bases and at J to 3 bases, leaving 11 bases not matched to a gene. CDR3 region: CASSPPGLAPGGGANVLTF. Written as DNA, the CDR3 is TGTGCCAGCTCACCACCGGGGCTAGCGCCGGGGGGTGGGGCCAACGTCCTGACTTTC.